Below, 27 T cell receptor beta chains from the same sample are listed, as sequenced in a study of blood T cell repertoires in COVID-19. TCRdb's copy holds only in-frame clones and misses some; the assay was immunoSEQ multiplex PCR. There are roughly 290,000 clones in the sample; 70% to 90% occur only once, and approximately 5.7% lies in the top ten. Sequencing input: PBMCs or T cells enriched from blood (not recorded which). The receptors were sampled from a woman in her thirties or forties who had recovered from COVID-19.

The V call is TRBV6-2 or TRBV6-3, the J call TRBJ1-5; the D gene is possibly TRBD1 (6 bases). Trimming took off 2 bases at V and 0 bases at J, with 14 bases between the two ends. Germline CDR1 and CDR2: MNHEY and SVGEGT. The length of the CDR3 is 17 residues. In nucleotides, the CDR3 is TGTGCCAGCAGTTACGCGGGGGCCAGGTTTAGCAATCAGCCCCAGCATTTT. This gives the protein CASSYAGARFSNQPQHF.

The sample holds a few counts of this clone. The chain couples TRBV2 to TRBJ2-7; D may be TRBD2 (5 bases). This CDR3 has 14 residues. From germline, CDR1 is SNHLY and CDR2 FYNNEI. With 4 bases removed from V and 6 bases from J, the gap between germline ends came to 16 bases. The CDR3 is CASSVGLAGSEQYF. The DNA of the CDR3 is TGTGCCAGCAGTGTGGGTCTAGCCGGAAGCGAGCAGTACTTC.

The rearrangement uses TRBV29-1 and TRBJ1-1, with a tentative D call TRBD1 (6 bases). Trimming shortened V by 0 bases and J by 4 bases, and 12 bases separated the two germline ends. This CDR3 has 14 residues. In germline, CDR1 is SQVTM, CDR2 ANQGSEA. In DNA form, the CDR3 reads TGCAGCGTTGAAGATCTCGAGGGGGTCACTGAAGCTTTCTTT. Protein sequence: CSVEDLEGVTEAFF. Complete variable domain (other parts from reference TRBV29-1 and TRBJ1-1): SAVISQKPSRDICQRGTSLTIQCQVDSQVTMMFWYRQQPGQSLTLIATANQGSEATYESGFVIDKFPISRPNLTFSTLTVSNMSPEDSSIYLCSVEDLEGVTEAFFGQGTRLTVV.

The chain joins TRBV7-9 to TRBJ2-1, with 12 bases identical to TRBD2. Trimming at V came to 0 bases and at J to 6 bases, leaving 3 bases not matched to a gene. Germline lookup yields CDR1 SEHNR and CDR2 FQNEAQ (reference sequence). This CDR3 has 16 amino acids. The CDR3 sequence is CASSLAGLAGLNEQFF. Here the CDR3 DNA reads TGTGCCAGCAGCTTAGCGGGACTAGCGGGTCTCAATGAGCAGTTCTTC.

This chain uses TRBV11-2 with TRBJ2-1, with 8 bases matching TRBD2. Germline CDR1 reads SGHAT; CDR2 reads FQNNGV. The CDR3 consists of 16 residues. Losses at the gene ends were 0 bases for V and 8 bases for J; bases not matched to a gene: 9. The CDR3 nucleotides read TGTGCCAGCAGCTTAGATTTAGGACTAGCCCGTCATGAGCAGTTCTTC. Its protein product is CASSLDLGLARHEQFF.

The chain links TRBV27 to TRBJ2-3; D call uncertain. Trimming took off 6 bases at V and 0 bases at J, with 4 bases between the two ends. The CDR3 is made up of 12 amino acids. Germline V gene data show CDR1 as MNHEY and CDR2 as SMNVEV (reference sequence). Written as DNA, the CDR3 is TGTGCCAGCAGGACTAGCACAGATACGCAGTATTTT. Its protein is CASRTSTDTQYF.

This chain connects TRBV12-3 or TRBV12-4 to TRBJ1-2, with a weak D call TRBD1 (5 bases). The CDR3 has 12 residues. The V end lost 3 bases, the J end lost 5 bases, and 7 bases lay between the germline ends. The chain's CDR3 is CASSLGPYGYTF. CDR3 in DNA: TGTGCCAGCAGTTTGGGGCCTTATGGCTACACCTTC.

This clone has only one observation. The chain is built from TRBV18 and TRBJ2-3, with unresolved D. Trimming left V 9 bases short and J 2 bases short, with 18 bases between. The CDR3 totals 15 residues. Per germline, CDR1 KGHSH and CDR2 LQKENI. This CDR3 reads CASTKALVTTDTQYF. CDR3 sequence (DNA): TGTGCCAGTACCAAGGCCCTAGTTACCACAGATACGCAGTATTTT.

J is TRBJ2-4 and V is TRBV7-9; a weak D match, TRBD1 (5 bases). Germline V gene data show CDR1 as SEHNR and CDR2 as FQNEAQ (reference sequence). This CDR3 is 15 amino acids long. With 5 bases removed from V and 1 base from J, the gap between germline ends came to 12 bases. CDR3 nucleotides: TGTGCCAGCAGCCACAAGGGGCCGGCCAAAAACATTCAGTACTTC. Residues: CASSHKGPAKNIQYF.

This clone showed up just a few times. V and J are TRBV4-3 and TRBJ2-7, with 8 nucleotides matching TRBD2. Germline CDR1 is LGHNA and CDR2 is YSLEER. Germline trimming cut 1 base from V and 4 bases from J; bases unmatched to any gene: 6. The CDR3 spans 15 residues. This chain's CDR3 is CASSQVAGGPYEQYF. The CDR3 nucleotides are TGCGCCAGCAGCCAAGTCGCGGGAGGTCCATACGAGCAGTACTTC.

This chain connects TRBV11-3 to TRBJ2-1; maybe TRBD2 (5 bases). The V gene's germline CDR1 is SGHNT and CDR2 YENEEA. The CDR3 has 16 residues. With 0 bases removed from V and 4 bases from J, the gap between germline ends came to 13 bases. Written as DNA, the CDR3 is TGTGCCAGCAGCTTAGAAGGTAGCGTAAGGTACAATGAGCAGTTCTTC. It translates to CASSLEGSVRYNEQFF.

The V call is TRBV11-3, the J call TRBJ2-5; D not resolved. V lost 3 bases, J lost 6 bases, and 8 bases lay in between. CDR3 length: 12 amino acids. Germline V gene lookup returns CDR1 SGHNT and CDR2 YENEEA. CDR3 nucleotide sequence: TGTGCCAGCAGCTTCACTGGGCAGACCCAGTACTTC. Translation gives CASSFTGQTQYF.

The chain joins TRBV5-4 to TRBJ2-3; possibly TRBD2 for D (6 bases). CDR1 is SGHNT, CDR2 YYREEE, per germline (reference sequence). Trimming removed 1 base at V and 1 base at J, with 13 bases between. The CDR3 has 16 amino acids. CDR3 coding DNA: TGTGCCAGCAGCTTGTCCACTAGGAGGGGCACAGATACGCAGTATTTT. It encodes CASSLSTRRGTDTQYF.

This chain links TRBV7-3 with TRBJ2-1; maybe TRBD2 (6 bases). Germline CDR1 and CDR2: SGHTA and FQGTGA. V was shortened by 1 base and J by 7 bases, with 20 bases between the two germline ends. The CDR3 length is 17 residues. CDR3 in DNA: TGTGCCAGCAGCTTAATTCCGCGGGACTCCTACCAGAATGAGCAGTTCTTC. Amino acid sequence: CASSLIPRDSYQNEQFF.

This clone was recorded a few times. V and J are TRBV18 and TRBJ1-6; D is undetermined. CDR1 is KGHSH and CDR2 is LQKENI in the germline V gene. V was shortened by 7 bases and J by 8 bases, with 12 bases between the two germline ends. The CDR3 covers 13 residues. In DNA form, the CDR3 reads TGTGCCAGCTGCTCGGGGAGGGATTCACCCCTCCACTTT. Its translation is CASCSGRDSPLHF. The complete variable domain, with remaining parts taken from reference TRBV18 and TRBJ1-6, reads NAGVMQNPRHLVRRRGQEARLRCSPMKGHSHVYWYRQLPEEGLKFMVYLQKENIIDESGMPKERFSAEFPKEGPSILRIQQVVRGDSAAYFCASCSGRDSPLHFGNGTRLTVT.

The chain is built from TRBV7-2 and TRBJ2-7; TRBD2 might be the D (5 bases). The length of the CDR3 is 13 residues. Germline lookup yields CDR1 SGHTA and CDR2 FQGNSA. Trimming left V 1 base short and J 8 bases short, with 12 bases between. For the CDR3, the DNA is TGTGCCAGCAGCTTAGTAGGCGCTAGCCAGCAGTACTTC. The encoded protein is CASSLVGASQQYF. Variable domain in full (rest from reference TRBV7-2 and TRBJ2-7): GAGVSQSPSNKVTEKGKDVELRCDPISGHTALYWYRQSLGQGLEFLIYFQGNSAPDKSGLPSDRFSAERTGGSVSTLTIQRTQQEDSAVYLCASSLVGASQQYFGPGTRLTVT.

The CDR3 loop reads CASSRGTGDEQYF. CDR3 nucleotide sequence: TGTGCCAGCAGCCGAGGGACAGGGGATGAGCAGTACTTC. V gene TRBV5-4 combines with J gene TRBJ2-7, with TRBD1 identical over 10 bases. The CDR3 is 13 residues long. V trimming: 4 bases; J trimming: 7 bases; junction bases outside the gene matches: 5. Germline lookup yields CDR1 SGHNT and CDR2 YYREEE (reference sequence). Variable domain in full (rest from reference TRBV5-4 and TRBJ2-7): ETGVTQSPTHLIKTRGQQVTLRCSSQSGHNTVSWYQQALGQGPQFIFQYYREEENGRGNFPPRFSGLQFPNYSSELNVNALELDDSALYLCASSRGTGDEQYFGPGTRLTVT.

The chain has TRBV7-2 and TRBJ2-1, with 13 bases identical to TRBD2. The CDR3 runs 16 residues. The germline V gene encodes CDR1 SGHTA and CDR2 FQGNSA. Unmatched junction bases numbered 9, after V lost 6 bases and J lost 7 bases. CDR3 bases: TGTGCCAGCAGTCTTTCGGGACTAGCGGGGCAAAATGAGCAGTTCTTC. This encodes CASSLSGLAGQNEQFF.

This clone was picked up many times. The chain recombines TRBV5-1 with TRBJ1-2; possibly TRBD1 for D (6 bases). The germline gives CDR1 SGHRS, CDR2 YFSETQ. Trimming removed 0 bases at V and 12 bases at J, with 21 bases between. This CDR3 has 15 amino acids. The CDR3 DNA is TGCGCCAGCAGCTTGGACGGGACAATCCCCCCTATAGACACCTTC. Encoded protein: CASSLDGTIPPIDTF.

CDR3 coding DNA: TGTGCCAGCAGCCCGGCCGGCGGTTCCTACGAGCAGTACTTC. Protein: CASSPAGGSYEQYF. The chain uses TRBV7-2 and TRBJ2-7; D uncertain. The CDR3 spans 14 residues. V lost 5 bases and J 1 base, leaving 12 bases between the germline ends. Germline CDR1 reads SGHTA; CDR2 reads FQGNSA.

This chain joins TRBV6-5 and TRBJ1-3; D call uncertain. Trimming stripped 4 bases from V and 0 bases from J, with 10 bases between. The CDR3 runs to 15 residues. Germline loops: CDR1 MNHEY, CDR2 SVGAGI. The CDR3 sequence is CASSSNLASGNTIYF. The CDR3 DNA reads TGTGCCAGCAGTTCCAACTTAGCCTCTGGAAACACCATATATTTT.

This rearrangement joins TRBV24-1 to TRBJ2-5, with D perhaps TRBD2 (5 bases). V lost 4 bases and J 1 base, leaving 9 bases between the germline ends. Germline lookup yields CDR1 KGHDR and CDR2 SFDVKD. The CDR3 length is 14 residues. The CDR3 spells CATSESSGQETQYF. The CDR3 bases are TGTGCCACCAGTGAATCGAGCGGCCAAGAGACCCAGTACTTC.

DNA of the CDR3: TGCGCCAGCAGCCAAGGTGGCGGGATTGGGAATGAGCAGTTCTTC. Amino acid sequence: CASSQGGGIGNEQFF. The chain links TRBV4-3 to TRBJ2-1; D may be TRBD2 (6 bases). Germline CDR1 and CDR2: LGHNA and YSLEER. V lost 1 base to trimming and J lost 7 bases, with 14 bases between them. This CDR3 region has 15 residues.

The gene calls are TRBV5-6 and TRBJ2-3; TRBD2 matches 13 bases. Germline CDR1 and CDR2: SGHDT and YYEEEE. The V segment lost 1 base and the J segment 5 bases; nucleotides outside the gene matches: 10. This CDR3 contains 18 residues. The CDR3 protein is CASSLNETSGRAEDTQYF. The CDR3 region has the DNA TGTGCCAGCAGCTTGAACGAAACTAGCGGGAGGGCGGAAGATACGCAGTATTTT.

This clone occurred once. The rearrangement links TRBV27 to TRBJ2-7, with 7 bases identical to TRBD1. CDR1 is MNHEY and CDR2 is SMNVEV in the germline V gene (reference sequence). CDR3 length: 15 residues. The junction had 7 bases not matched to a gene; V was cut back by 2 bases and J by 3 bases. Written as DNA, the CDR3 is TGTGCCAGCAGTTTAGGCAGGGGGTTAGGCTACGAGCAGTACTTC. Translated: CASSLGRGLGYEQYF.

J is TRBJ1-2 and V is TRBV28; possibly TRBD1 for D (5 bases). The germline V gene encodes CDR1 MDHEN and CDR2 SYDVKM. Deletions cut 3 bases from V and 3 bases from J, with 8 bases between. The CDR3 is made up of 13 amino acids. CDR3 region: CASSFGGDYGYTF. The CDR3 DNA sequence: TGTGCCAGCAGTTTTGGGGGGGACTATGGCTACACCTTC.

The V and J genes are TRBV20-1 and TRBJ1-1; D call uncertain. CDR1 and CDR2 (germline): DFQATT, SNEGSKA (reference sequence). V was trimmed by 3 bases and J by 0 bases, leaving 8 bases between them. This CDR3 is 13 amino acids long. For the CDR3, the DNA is TGCAGTGCTAGTGATCTTCTGAACACTGAAGCTTTCTTT. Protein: CSASDLLNTEAFF.